This T cell receptor (beta chain) was profiled in a study of identical twins. The CDR3 spans 14 residues. After template switching added a universal primer site, the resulting cDNA carried unique molecular identifiers. Via MiXCR, TCRdb re-called the 5' RACE reads, giving one row per CDR3 protein. The table includes 1.5 million to 2 million distinct CDR3 sequences, under 35% detected once. Study conclusions and caveats: Some out-of-frame alpha sequences were shared by twins, and these showed excess low generation probability. Cross-sectional statistics underpinned the conclusions; the same donors were not followed. Cord blood's abundant beta clonotypes had fewer insertions, unlike memory repertoires.

As for this clonotype: The antigen remains undetermined. One end of the junction is discordant with germline, which a read error may explain.

The sequenced sample consisted of cord blood. The chain carries TRBV12-3 or TRBV12-4 and TRBJ1-1, with D unclear. This TCR derives from a newborn girl in good health. The CDR3 bases are TGTGCCAGCAGTTTGTCAGGCAGGAACACTGAAACTTTCTTT. Protein: CASSLSGRNTETFF.